The rows below give T cell receptor beta chains drawn from one sample of a study of blood T cell repertoires in COVID-19. Data came from immunoSEQ multiplex PCR; TCRdb stores just in-frame clones and leaves some out. Among approximately 150,000 clones listed, 87% were seen once. What was sequenced was peripheral blood. These receptors came from an elderly man with acute or convalescent COVID-19. Both conserved end residues are part of each CDR3. D genes are given only for firm matches. The size field is filled for only some rows; it gives once, few, many or a size class.

j_call clone_size d_call v_call cdr3_nt cdr3_aa
TRBJ1-6 - TRBD1 TRBV4-2 TGTGCCAGCAGCCACACCCCGGGACAGGGGGCATCACCCCTCCACTTT CASSHTPGQGASPLHF
TRBJ1-2 - - TRBV5-1 TGCGCCAGCAGCTTGTATCGGCAAGCGAACTATGGCTACACCTTC CASSLYRQANYGYTF
TRBJ2-5 - - TRBV11-2 TGTGCCAGCAGCTTATCTCAGGGTAGAGAGACCCAGTACTTC CASSLSQGRETQYF
TRBJ2-1 - TRBD2 TRBV7-2 TGTGCCAGCAGCCCGGGGGGCTACAATGAGCAGTTCTTC CASSPGGYNEQFF
TRBJ2-7 - - TRBV28 TGTGCCAGCAGTTTGGTGGCCGACTACGAGCAGTACTTC CASSLVADYEQYF
TRBJ2-2 - TRBD1 TRBV6-5 TGTGCCAGCAGTATACAGGGGGTGGACACCGGGGAGCTGTTTTTT CASSIQGVDTGELFF
TRBJ1-1 - - TRBV10-2 TGCGCCAGCAGTGAGTCGTGGGGGCGCACTGAAGCTTTCTTT CASSESWGRTEAFF
TRBJ2-2 - - TRBV19 TGTGCCAGTAAATCTAGCAGGATTATTGGGGGGGAGCTGTTTTTT CASKSSRIIGGELFF
TRBJ2-1 - - TRBV29-1 TGCAGCGTTGAATCCGGGAGCTCCTACAATGAGCAGTTCTTC CSVESGSSYNEQFF
TRBJ1-6 - - TRBV20-1 TGCAGTGCTAGTACAGAGACCTATAATTCACCCCTCCACTTT CSASTETYNSPLHF
TRBJ2-7 once - TRBV10-2 TGCGCCAGCAGTTACAGGGAAGCGGCCGAGCAGTACTTC CASSYREAAEQYF
TRBJ2-7 few TRBD1 TRBV10-1 TGCGCCAGCAGTAGGGGGACAGGGAGCTCCTACGAGCAGTACTTC CASSRGTGSSYEQYF
TRBJ2-2 once TRBD1 TRBV2 TGTGCCAGCAGAGGGGGCGGAAACACCGGGGAGCTGTTTTTT CASRGGGNTGELFF
TRBJ1-6 - - TRBV19 TGTGCCAGTAGTATGGGCAGCCGCCTCTCCTATAATTCACCCCTCCACTTT CASSMGSRLSYNSPLHF
TRBJ1-6 once - TRBV11-2 TGTGCCAGCAGCTTAGTAGGGGGAAATTCACCCCTCCACTTT CASSLVGGNSPLHF
TRBJ2-3 - TRBD2 TRBV30 TGTGCCTGGAGACCGGGACTAGCGGGAGATACGCAGTATTTT CAWRPGLAGDTQYF
TRBJ2-1 - TRBD1 TRBV6-5 TGTGCCAGCAGTTACGGGACAGGCGGGGCCAATGAGCAGTTCTTC CASSYGTGGANEQFF
TRBJ2-3 - TRBD2 TRBV5-4 TGTGCCAGCAGCTTGGCTAGGGCTAGCGGGAGGGGTACGCAGTATTTT CASSLARASGRGTQYF
TRBJ1-4 - - TRBV5-3 TGTGCCAGAAGCTTGGTCGGAGGGCGGCGGGAAAAACTGTTTTTT CARSLVGGRREKLFF
TRBJ1-4 - TRBD1 TRBV5-1 TGCGCCAGCAGCTTGGGAGGGGGCAATGAAAAACTGTTTTTT CASSLGGGNEKLFF
TRBJ1-1 few - TRBV12-3/TRBV12-4 TGTGCCAGCATGGACAGAGAGAACACTGAAGCTTTCTTT CASMDRENTEAFF
TRBJ2-2 - TRBD2 TRBV18 TGTGCCAGCTCACCACTAGCGGGAGAAGGGACCGGGGAGCTGTTTTTT CASSPLAGEGTGELFF
TRBJ1-2 - - TRBV18 TGTGCCAGCTCACCTGGGACAATAGGATATGGCTACACCTTC CASSPGTIGYGYTF
TRBJ2-3 - - TRBV10-3 TGTGCCATCAGGATAGAGCGTAGCACAGATACGCAGTATTTT CAIRIERSTDTQYF
TRBJ1-5 - - TRBV5-1 TGCGCCAGCAGATGGGGGCCAGAGCGCAATCAGCCCCAGCATTTT CASRWGPERNQPQHF
TRBJ2-2 - - TRBV9 TGTGCCAGCAGCGCTTTGGGCGCCGGGGAGCTGTTTTTT CASSALGAGELFF
TRBJ2-3 - - TRBV18 TGTGCCAGCTCACCACCCGAGGGCACAGATACGCAGTATTTT CASSPPEGTDTQYF
TRBJ1-5 - TRBD1 TRBV19 TGTGCCAGTAGTATCGGGGCGGCAGGGGGTGGAAGCAATCAGCCCCAGCATTTT CASSIGAAGGGSNQPQHF
TRBJ2-5 - - TRBV5-1 TGCGCCAGCAGCTTTTCAGGACAGCAAGAGACCCAGTACTTC CASSFSGQQETQYF
TRBJ1-1 - TRBD1 TRBV6-5 TGTGCCACCGGGACAGAAGTGAACACTGAAGCTTTCTTT CATGTEVNTEAFF
TRBJ1-1 - - TRBV11-3 TGTGCCAGCAGCTTACGCGGTAACACTGAAGCTTTCTTT CASSLRGNTEAFF
TRBJ2-5 - - TRBV11-2 TGTGCCAGCAGCTCACTACTCGTTGAGACCCAGTACTTC CASSSLLVETQYF
TRBJ2-5 - TRBD2 TRBV18 TGTGCCAGCTCACCACTAGGCGCGGCGGGAGGGCAGCAAGAGACCCAGTACTTC CASSPLGAAGGQQETQYF
TRBJ2-1 - TRBD2 TRBV6-4 TGTGCCAGCAGCCAGGGACTAGCGGAGTACAATGAGCAGTTCTTC CASSQGLAEYNEQFF
TRBJ2-7 - - TRBV9 TGTGCCAGCAGCGTAACCCCGACAGACCCAATGTGGGAGCAGTACTTC CASSVTPTDPMWEQYF
TRBJ1-3 - - TRBV5-1 TGCGCCAGCAGGAATTTAGGGGCTGGAAACACCATATATTTT CASRNLGAGNTIYF
TRBJ2-1 - TRBD2 TRBV7-3 TGTGCCAGCAGCTTAAGCGGGAGCCGGCCTTGGGAGCAGTTCTTC CASSLSGSRPWEQFF
TRBJ2-7 - TRBD1 TRBV6-6 TGTGCCAGCAGCAGGGGGCCGCCCTACGAGCAGTACTTC CASSRGPPYEQYF
TRBJ2-7 - - TRBV6-6 TGTGCCAGCAGTTACGCGGAATCCTACGAGCAGTACTTC CASSYAESYEQYF
TRBJ1-5 - TRBD1 TRBV18 TGTGCCAGCTCACCAGGTGGACAGGGGGGCAATCAGCCCCAGCATTTT CASSPGGQGGNQPQHF
TRBJ2-1 - TRBD1 TRBV27 TGTGCCAGCAGTACATATACCGGGACAGGGTCTTACAATGAGCAGTTCTTC CASSTYTGTGSYNEQFF
TRBJ1-4 - - TRBV9 TGTGCCAGCAGCGTAGGGGGGCTGGTTAATGAAAAACTGTTTTTT CASSVGGLVNEKLFF
TRBJ2-2 - TRBD1 TRBV4-1 TGCGCCAGCAGCCAAGGGGGGACAGGGCTCACCGGGGAGCTGTTTTTT CASSQGGTGLTGELFF
TRBJ2-4 - TRBD1 TRBV18 TGTGCCAGCTCACCGGGGTACAGGGGAAAAAACATTCAGTACTTC CASSPGYRGKNIQYF